This TCR beta chain is drawn from a study of CD8 T cells in ankylosing spondylitis. Germline V gene data show CDR1 as ENHRY and CDR2 as SYGVKD. The CDR3 loop spans 16 amino acids. Trimming left V 0 bases short and J 5 bases short, with 13 bases between. Using its own MiXCR run on the 5' RACE reads, TCRdb lists one record per CDR3 protein. The repertoire holds hundreds of thousands of distinct CDR3 sequences, with approximately 24% as singletons. This receptor was obtained from a male donor with ankylosing spondylitis or in good health (not recorded which). Sequencing used blood, either unsorted or a sorted T cell fraction (not recorded which). The V gene is TRBV10-3, the J gene TRBJ2-2; D is perhaps TRBD2 (6 bases). In nucleotides, the CDR3 is TGTGCCATCAGTGAGTCGGAGGGTCGGTCGACCGGGGAGCTGTTTTTT. Its translation is CAISESEGRSTGELFF.